Sequencing of this TCR beta chain was carried out in a study of cytomegalovirus exposure and HLA in healthy donors. The CDR3 extends over 19 amino acids. The V segment lost 0 bases and the J segment 2 bases; nucleotides outside the gene matches: 11. CDR1 and CDR2 from the germline V gene are MGHRA and YSYEKL. The PCR employed 60 Vbeta primers together with 13 Jbeta primers. Repertoires were generated with immunoSEQ multiplex PCR, while TCRdb's copy carries only in-frame clones and drops some. Of about 140,000 clones in the sample, more than 70% were seen once. This TCR was sampled from a woman in her forties or fifties in good health and CMV-seronegative. The sample comprised PBMCs. The rearrangement uses TRBV4-1 and TRBJ2-5; 11 nucleotides agree with TRBD2. The CDR3 is CASSQDLGSIAGGQETQYF. For the CDR3, the DNA is TGCGCCAGCAGCCAAGATCTCGGGTCTATAGCGGGGGGGCAAGAGACCCAGTACTTC.